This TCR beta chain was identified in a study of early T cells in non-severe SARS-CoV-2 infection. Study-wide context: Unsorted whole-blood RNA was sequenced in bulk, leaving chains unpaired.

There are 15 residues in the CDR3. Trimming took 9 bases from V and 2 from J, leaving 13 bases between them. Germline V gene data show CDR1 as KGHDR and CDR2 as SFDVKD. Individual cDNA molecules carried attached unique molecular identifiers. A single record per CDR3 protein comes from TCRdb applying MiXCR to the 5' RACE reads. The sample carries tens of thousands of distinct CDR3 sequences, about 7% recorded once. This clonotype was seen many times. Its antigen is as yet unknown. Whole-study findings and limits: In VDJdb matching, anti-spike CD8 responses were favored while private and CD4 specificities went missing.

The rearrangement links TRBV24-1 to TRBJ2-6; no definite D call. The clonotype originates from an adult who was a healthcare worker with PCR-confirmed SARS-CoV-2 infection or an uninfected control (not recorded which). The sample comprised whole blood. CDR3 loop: CATPLVDAGANVLTF. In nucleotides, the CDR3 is TGTGCCACCCCCTTAGTGGATGCTGGGGCCAACGTCCTGACTTTC.